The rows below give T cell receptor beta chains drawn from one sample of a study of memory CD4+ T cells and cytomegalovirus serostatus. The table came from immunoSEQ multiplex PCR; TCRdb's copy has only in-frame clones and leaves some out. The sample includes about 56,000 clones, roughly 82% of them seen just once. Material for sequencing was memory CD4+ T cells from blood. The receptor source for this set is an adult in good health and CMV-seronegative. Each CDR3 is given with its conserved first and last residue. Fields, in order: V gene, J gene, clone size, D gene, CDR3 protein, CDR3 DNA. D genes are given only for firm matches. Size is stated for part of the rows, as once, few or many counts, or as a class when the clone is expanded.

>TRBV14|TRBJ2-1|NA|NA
CASSPLEGGSYNEQFF
TGTGCCAGCAGCCCGTTAGAAGGGGGCTCCTACAATGAGCAGTTCTTC
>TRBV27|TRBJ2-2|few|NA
CASSSLQGTSKTGELFF
TGTGCCAGCAGTTCGCTACAGGGGACTTCTAAAACCGGGGAGCTGTTTTTT
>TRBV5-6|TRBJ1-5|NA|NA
CASSPGAGNQPQHF
TGTGCCAGCAGCCCCGGGGCCGGCAATCAGCCCCAGCATTTT
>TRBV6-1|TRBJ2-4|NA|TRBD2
CASSVQRGNIQYF
TGTGCCAGCAGTGTTCAGCGGGGAAACATTCAGTACTTC
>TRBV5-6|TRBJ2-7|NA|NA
CASSLEGFEQYF
TGTGCCAGCAGCTTGGAGGGGTTCGAGCAGTACTTC
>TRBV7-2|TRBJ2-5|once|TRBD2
CASSPGLAGGQETQYF
TGTGCCAGCAGCCCGGGACTAGCGGGGGGACAAGAGACCCAGTACTTC
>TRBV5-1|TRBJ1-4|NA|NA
CASSLATGTNEKLFF
TGCGCCAGCAGCTTGGCCACAGGGACCAATGAAAAACTGTTTTTT
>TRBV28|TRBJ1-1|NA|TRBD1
CASSSPGQGVEKGEAFF
TGTGCCAGCAGTTCTCCGGGACAGGGGGTAGAAAAAGGTGAAGCTTTCTTT
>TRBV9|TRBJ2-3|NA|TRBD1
CASSGQGADTQYF
TGTGCCAGCAGCGGACAGGGGGCAGATACGCAGTATTTT
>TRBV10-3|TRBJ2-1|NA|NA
CAISAGKGGDEQFF
TGTGCCATCAGTGCCGGCAAGGGGGGGGATGAGCAGTTCTTC
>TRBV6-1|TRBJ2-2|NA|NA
CATEAGAGTGELFF
TGTGCCACGGAGGCGGGGGCGGGGACCGGGGAGCTGTTTTTT
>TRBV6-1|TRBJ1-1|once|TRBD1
CAIQPTGGSTEAFF
TGTGCCATCCAACCCACAGGGGGATCCACTGAAGCTTTCTTT
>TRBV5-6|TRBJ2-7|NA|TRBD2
CASSGRRSGGSYEQYF
TGTGCCAGCAGCGGCCGGAGGAGCGGGGGTTCCTACGAGCAGTACTTC
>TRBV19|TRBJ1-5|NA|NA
CASRGGGNQPQHF
TGTGCCAGTCGGGGGGGCGGCAATCAGCCCCAGCATTTT
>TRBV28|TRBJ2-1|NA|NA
CASSFPRTSAGNEQFF
TGTGCCAGCAGTTTCCCTCGGACTTCGGCGGGCAATGAGCAGTTCTTC
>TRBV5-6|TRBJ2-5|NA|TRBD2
CASSHLGTSGQETQYF
TGTGCCAGCAGCCACCTAGGGACTAGCGGCCAAGAGACCCAGTACTTC
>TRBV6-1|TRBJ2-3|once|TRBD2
CASSEAASGGANTQYF
TGTGCCAGCAGTGAAGCGGCTAGCGGGGGGGCAAATACGCAGTATTTT
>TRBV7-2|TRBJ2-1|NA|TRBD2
CASSPRPSGGGRNEQFF
TGTGCCAGCAGCCCTAGGCCTAGCGGGGGGGGCAGAAATGAGCAGTTCTTC
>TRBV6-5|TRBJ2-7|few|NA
CASSFDPVAGYEQYF
TGTGCCAGCAGTTTTGATCCGGTAGCAGGCTACGAGCAGTACTTC
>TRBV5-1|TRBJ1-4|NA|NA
CASSLAQGVKNEKLFF
TGCGCCAGCAGCTTGGCTCAAGGGGTTAAGAATGAAAAACTGTTTTTT
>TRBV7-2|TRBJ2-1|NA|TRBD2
CASSLSASGGAGRKEQFF
TGTGCCAGCAGCTTAAGTGCTAGCGGGGGGGCCGGAAGGAAGGAGCAGTTCTTC
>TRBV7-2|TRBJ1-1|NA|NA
CASSYRDGTEAFF
TGTGCCAGCAGTTACAGGGACGGGACTGAAGCTTTCTTT
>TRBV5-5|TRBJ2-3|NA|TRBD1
CASSPRGDRGPDTQYF
TGTGCCAGCAGCCCACGAGGGGACAGGGGACCAGATACGCAGTATTTT
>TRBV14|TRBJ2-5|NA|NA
CASSQELVGTQYF
TGTGCCAGCAGCCAAGAATTGGTCGGGACCCAGTACTTC
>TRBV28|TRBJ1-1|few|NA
CASSLLQSAEAFF
TGTGCCAGCAGTTTGTTACAGTCGGCCGAAGCTTTCTTT
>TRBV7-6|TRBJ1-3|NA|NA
CASSLSGNTIYF
TGTGCCAGCAGTCTCTCTGGAAACACCATATATTTT
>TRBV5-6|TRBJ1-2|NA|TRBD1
CASSLDRAPGGYTF
TGTGCCAGCAGCCTCGACAGGGCTCCGGGTGGCTACACCTTC
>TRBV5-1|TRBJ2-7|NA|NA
CASSSAGNSYEQYF
TGCGCCAGCAGCTCAGCCGGGAACTCCTACGAGCAGTACTTC
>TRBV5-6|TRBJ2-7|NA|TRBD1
CASSLGDRGTGQYF
TGTGCCAGCAGCTTGGGGGACAGGGGAACAGGGCAGTACTTC
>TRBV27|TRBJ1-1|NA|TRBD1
CASSLRVDRVNTEAFF
TGTGCCAGCAGTTTACGGGTTGACAGGGTGAACACTGAAGCTTTCTTT
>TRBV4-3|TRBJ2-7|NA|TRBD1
CASSQDGGQGYEQYF
TGCGCCAGCAGCCAAGATGGGGGACAGGGTTACGAGCAGTACTTC
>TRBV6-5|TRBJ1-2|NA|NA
CASCLFSGYGYTF
TGTGCCAGCTGTCTCTTTAGCGGCTATGGCTACACCTTC
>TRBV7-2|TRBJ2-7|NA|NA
CASSRGQKAYEQYF
TGTGCCAGCAGCCGAGGACAGAAGGCCTACGAGCAGTACTTC
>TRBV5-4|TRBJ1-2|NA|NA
CASSLDNNYGYTF
TGTGCCAGCAGCTTGGACAATAACTATGGCTACACCTTC
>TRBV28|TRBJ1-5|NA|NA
CASAVYSLGQPQHF
TGTGCCAGTGCCGTGTATTCTCTGGGTCAGCCCCAGCATTTT
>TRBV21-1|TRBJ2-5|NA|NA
CASSKRSRQETQYF
TGTGCCAGCAGCAAAAGATCTCGTCAAGAGACCCAGTACTTC
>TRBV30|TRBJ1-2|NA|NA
CAWEWRGGYGYTF
TGTGCCTGGGAGTGGCGGGGGGGCTATGGCTACACCTTC
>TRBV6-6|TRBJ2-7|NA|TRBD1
CASSTTGSYEQYF
TGTGCCAGCAGTACGACAGGGTCCTACGAGCAGTACTTC
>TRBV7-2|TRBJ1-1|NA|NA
CASSLGAVTEAFF
TGTGCCAGCAGCTTAGGGGCGGTCACTGAAGCTTTCTTT
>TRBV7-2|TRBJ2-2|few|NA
CASSHSAGTGELFF
TGTGCCAGCAGCCACTCCGCGGGAACCGGGGAGCTGTTTTTT
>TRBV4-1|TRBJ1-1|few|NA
CASSQADRMNTEAFF
TGCGCCAGCAGCCAAGCCGACAGGATGAACACTGAAGCTTTCTTT
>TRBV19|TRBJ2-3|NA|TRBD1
CASRDRGRGDTQYF
TGTGCCAGTAGAGACAGGGGGCGCGGAGATACGCAGTATTTT
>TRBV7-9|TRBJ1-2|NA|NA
CASSLGNYGYTF
TGTGCCAGCAGCTTGGGGAACTATGGCTACACCTTC
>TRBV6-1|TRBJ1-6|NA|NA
CASTWNSPLHF
TGTGCCAGCACTTGGAATTCACCCCTCCACTTT
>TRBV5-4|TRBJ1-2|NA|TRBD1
CASSRAGTGGGRGYTF
TGTGCCAGCAGCCGTGCCGGGACAGGGGGCGGACGGGGCTACACCTTC
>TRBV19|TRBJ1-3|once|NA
CASSGSSGNTIYF
TGTGCCAGTTCCGGGAGCTCTGGAAACACCATATATTTT